This entry describes one TCR beta chain. The antigen is undetermined. This CDR3 has 14 amino acids. Germline CDR1 and CDR2: MDHEN and SYDVKM. V lost 2 bases and J 5 bases, leaving 13 bases between the germline ends. TCRdb fed the reads into MiXCR, producing one record per CDR3 protein. The table lists roughly 200,000 distinct CDR3 sequences, approximately 18% of them singletons. The source of the sample is a study of T cell repertoires in cytomegalovirus infection. Turning to the study itself: Through public TCR beta signatures, both CMV infection and matching HLA type were indicated.

General observations from the study: Identification of carriers of CMV plus the relevant HLA was performed using cumulative public TCR beta family frequency. In two of eight donors, the top clonotype was HLA-C-restricted CMV-specific.

This sequence joins TRBV28 and TRBJ2-7; D may match TRBD1 or TRBD2 (5 bases each). The source of this sequence is a human donor in good health (CMV status not recorded). Some clones in this sample may be carry-over from other donors' samples. Sequencing was done on a sample of CD8+ T cells from PBMCs. The CDR3 loop reads CASSLSWGSNEQYF. The CDR3 DNA is TGTGCCAGCAGTTTAAGTTGGGGGAGCAACGAGCAGTACTTC.